The clone carrying this T cell receptor beta chain was found a few times. No antigen is known for it. V lost 3 bases, J lost 0 bases, and 14 bases lay in between. The CDR3 has 15 residues. Germline loops: CDR1 GTSNPN, CDR2 SVGIG (reference sequence). This sample stems from a study of regulatory T cells in long-lasting Graves disease. According to the study, TCR beta libraries were built with iRepertoire HTBI primers and CDR3-region Arm-PCR. TCRdb ran MiXCR on the multiplex PCR reads and lists one entry per CDR3 protein. Of about 400,000 distinct CDR3 sequences detected, roughly 20% appear once; the ten largest clones hold less than 25%. Time point indicated: persistent/refractory GD, antithyroid drugs over 5 years with positive TRAb. Preparation of the TCR library used RNA extracted from PBMCs. A blood draw put nine milliliters of peripheral blood into EDTA tubes. Study outcomes and limitations: For persistent Graves' patients, TCR diversity was lower than for newly diagnosed ones. New patients shared 970 or so public clonotypes, and persistent patients shared more, with approximately 2,500.

This receptor was identified in a female donor with Graves disease. This chain connects TRBV30 to TRBJ1-2; D gene unclear. The source material was peripheral blood mononuclear cells (PBMCs), sampled when the disease was refractory, from a patient treated with antithyroid drugs. CDR3 in DNA: TGTGCCTGGAGGAGACTCTCCATAACTAACTATGGCTACACCTTC. Encoded protein: CAWRRLSITNYGYTF.